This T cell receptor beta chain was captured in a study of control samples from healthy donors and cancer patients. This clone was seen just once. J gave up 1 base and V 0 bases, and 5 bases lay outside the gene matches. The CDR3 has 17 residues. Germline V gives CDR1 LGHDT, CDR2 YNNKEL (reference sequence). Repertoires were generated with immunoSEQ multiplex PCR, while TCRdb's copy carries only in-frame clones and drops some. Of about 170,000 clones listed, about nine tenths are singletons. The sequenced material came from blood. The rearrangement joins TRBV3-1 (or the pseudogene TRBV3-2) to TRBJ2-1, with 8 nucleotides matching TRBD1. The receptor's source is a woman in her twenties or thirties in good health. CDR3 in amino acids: CASSQDRRTGSYNEQFF. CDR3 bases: TGTGCCAGCAGCCAAGATCGAAGGACAGGGTCCTACAATGAGCAGTTCTTC.